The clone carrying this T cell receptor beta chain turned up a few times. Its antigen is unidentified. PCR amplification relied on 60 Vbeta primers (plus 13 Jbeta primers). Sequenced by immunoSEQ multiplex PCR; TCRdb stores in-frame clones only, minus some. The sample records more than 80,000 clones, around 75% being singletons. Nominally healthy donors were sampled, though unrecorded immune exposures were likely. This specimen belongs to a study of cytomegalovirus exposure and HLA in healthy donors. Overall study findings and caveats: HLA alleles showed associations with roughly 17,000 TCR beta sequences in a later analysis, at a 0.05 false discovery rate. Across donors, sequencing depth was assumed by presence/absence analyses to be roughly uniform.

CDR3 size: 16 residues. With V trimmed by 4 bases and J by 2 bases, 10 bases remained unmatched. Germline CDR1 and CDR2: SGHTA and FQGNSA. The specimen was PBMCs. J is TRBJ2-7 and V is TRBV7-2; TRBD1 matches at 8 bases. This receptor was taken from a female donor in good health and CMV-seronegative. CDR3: CASSSRPGQATYEQYF. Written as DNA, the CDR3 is TGTGCCAGCAGCTCACGCCCGGGACAGGCCACCTACGAGCAGTACTTC. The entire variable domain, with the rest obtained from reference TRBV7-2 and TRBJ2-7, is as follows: GAGVSQSPSNKVTEKGKDVELRCDPISGHTALYWYRQSLGQGLEFLIYFQGNSAPDKSGLPSDRFSAERTGGSVSTLTIQRTQQEDSAVYLCASSSRPGQATYEQYFGPGTRLTVT.